The source of this T cell receptor beta chain is a study of response to subunit inactivated influenza vaccine. This clonotype was found a few times. Trimming shortened V by 3 bases and J by 7 bases, and 6 bases separated the two germline ends. CDR1 is LGHDT and CDR2 is YNNKEL in the germline V gene (reference sequence). CDR3 length equals 12 residues. Each CDR3 protein gets one entry after TCRdb re-called the RT-PCR reads with MiXCR. The profile shows 300,000 to 350,000 distinct CDR3 sequences, roughly 20% of them singletons. This TCR came from a man aged 50 to 69 who received an inactivated influenza vaccine. This sample comprised PBMCs from blood, obtained 21 months after vaccination. The chain carries TRBV3-1 and TRBJ2-2, with no clear D. The CDR3 region has the DNA TGTGCCAGCAGCCAGCCAAACGGGGAGCTGTTTTTT. As protein: CASSQPNGELFF.